Below are 4 T cell receptor beta chains sequenced from a single sample in a study of T and B cells in COVID-19 patients (dated by TCRdb to about 2020). TRB repertoires were amplified using roughly 240-550 ng of genomic DNA isolated from blood. Instrument used: Illumina MiSeq. TRB rearrangements were amplified by multiplex PCR with BIOMED2 TRB-A/B primer pools. TCRdb reworked the public reads: Q25 trimming with fastp, MiXCR clone assembly, productive beta chains retained. Every CDR3 protein is listed once, alongside the most common genes and DNA of its rows. This sample comprises more than 20,000 distinct CDR3 sequences, 32% of them detected only once. In total, the top ten clones hold 1.7% of the sample. Sequencing was performed on blood. The source is a human donor who had recovered from COVID-19.

In its sample, this clonotype was seen many times. V usage is TRBV12-3 or TRBV12-4 and J usage is TRBJ2-1; 14 nucleotides match TRBD2. Losses at the gene ends were 5 bases for V and 3 bases for J; bases not matched to a gene: 6. The CDR3 extends over 17 amino acids. This CDR3 is CASSPSGTSGSYNEQFF. The DNA for the CDR3 is TGTGCCAGCAGTCCATCCGGGACTAGCGGGAGCTACAATGAGCAGTTCTTC.

This chain uses TRBV10-3 with TRBJ1-5, with D possibly being TRBD1 (6 bases). The CDR3 has 16 residues. Trimming stripped 2 bases from V and 0 bases from J, with 11 bases between. Germline CDR1 and CDR2: ENHRY and SYGVKD. The CDR3 region is CAISEGGARSNQPQHF. The CDR3 DNA sequence: TGTGCCATCAGTGAGGGGGGGGCGCGTAGCAATCAGCCCCAGCATTTT.

The V gene is TRBV10-3, the J gene TRBJ2-7, with TRBD2 matching over 10 bases. This CDR3 is 16 amino acids long. Germline loops: CDR1 ENHRY, CDR2 SYGVKD. J gave up 4 bases and V 6 bases, and 12 bases lay outside the gene matches. CDR3 protein: CAISGLAAYGQYEQYF. As DNA, the CDR3 is TGTGCCATCAGCGGACTAGCGGCATATGGACAATACGAGCAGTACTTC.

J is TRBJ2-2 and V is TRBV9; no clear D. V shed 5 bases and J shed 5 bases, with 13 bases lying between them. The CDR3 extends over 14 amino acids. Germline loops: CDR1 SGDLS, CDR2 YYNGEE. The DNA of the CDR3 is TGTGCCAGCAGAGGACGCGAACCTACCGGGGAGCTGTTTTTT. This gives the protein CASRGREPTGELFF.